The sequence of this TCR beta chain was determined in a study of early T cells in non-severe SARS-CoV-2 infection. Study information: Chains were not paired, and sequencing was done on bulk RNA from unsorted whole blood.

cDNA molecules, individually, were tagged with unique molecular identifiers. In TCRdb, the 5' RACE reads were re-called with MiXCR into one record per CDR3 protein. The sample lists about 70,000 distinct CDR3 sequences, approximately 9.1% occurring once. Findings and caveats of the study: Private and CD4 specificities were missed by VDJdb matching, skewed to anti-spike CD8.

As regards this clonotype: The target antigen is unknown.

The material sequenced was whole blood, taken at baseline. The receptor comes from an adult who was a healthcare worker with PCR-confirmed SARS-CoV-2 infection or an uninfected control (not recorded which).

CDR3: CASSPVDRLEQYF. The CDR3 coding sequence is TGTGCCAGCAGCCCCGTGGACAGACTCGAGCAGTACTTC. The chain combines TRBV7-6 with TRBJ2-7, with a weak D call TRBD1 (6 bases). V lost 5 bases and J 6 bases, leaving 14 bases between the germline ends. CDR1 is SGHVS, CDR2 FNYEAQ, per germline. CDR3 length: 13 residues.